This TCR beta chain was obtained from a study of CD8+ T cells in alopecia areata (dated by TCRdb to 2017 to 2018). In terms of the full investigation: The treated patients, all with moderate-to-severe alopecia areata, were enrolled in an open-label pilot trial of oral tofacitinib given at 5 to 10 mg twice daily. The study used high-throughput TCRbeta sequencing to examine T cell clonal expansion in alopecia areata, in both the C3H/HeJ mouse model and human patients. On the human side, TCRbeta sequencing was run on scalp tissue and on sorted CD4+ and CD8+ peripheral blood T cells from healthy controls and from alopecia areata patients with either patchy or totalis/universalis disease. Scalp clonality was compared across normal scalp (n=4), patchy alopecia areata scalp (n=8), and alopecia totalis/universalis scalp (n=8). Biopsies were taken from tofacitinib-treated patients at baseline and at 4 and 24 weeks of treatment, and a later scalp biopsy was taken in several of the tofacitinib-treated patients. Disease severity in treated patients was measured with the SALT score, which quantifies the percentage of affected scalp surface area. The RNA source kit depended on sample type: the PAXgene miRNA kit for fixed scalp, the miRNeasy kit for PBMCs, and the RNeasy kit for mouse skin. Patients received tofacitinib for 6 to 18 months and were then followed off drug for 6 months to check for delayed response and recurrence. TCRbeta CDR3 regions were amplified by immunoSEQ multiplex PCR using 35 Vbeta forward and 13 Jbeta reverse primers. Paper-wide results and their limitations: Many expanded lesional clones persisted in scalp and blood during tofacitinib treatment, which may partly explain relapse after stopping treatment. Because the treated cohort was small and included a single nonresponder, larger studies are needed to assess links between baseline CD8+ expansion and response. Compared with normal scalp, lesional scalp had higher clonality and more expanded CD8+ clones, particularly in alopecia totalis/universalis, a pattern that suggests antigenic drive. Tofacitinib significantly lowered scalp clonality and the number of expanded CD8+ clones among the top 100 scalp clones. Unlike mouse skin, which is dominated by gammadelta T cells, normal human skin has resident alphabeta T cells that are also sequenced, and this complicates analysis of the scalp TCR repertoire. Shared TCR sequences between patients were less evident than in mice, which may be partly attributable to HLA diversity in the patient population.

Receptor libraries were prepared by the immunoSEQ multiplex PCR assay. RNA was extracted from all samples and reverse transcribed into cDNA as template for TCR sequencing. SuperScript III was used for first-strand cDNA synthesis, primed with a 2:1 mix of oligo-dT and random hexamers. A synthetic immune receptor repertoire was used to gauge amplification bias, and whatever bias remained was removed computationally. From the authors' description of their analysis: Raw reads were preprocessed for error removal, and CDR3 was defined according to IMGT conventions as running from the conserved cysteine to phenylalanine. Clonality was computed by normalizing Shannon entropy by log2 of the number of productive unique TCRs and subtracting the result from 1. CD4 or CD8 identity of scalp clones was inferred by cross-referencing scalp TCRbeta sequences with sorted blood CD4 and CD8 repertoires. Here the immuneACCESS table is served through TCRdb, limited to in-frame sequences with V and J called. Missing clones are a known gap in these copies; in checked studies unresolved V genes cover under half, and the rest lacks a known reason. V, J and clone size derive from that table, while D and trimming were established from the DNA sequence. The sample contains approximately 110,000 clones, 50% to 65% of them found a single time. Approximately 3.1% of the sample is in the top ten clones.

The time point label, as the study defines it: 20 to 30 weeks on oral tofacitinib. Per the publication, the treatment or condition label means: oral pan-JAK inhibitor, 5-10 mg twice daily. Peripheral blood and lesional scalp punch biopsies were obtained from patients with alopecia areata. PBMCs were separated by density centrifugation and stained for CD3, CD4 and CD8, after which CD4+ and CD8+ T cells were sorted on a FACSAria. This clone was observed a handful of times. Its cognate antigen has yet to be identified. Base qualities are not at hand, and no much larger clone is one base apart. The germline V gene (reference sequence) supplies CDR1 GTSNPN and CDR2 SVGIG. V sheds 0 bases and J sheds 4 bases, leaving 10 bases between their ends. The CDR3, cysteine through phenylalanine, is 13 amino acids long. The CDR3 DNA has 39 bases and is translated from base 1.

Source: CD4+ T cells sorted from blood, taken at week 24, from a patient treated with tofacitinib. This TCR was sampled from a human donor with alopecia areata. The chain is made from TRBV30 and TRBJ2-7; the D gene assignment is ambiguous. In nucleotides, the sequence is TGTGCCTGGAGTGTACAGACGGCATACGAGCAGTACTTC. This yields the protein CAWSVQTAYEQYF.